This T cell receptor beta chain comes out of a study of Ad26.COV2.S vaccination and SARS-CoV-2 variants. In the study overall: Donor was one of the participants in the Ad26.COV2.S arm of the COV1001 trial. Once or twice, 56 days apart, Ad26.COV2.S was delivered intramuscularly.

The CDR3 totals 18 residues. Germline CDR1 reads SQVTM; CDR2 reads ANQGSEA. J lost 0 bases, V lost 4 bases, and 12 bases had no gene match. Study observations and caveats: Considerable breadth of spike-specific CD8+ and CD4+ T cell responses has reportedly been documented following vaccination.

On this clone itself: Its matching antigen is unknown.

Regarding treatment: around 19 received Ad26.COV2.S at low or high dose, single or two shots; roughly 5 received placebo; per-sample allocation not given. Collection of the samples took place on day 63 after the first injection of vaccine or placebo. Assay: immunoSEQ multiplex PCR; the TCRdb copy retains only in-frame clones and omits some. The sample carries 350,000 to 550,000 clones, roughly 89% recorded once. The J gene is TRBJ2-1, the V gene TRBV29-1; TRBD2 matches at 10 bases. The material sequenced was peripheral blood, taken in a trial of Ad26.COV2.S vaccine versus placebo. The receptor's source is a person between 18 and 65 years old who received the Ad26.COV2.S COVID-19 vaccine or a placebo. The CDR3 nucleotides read TGCAGCGTTGTTCGGACTAGCGGATCCCACAGCTCCTACAATGAGCAGTTCTTC. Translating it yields CSVVRTSGSHSSYNEQFF.